This T cell receptor (beta chain) was captured in a study of control samples from healthy donors and cancer patients. The CDR3 runs to 14 residues. Per the germline V gene, CDR1 is MDHEN and CDR2 is SYDVKM. Trimming removed 6 bases from V and 0 bases from J, with 11 bases in between. Here immunoSEQ multiplex PCR was the method, and the copy in TCRdb shows in-frame clones only, minus some. The data show roughly 130,000 clones, around nine tenths seen once. The gene calls are TRBV28 and TRBJ1-1; tentative D call: TRBD1 (6 bases). The receptor was isolated from a man under 40 in good health. The sample comprised blood. In DNA form, the CDR3 reads TGTGCCAGCAGACGGGACACCATGAACACTGAAGCTTTCTTT. This translates into CASRRDTMNTEAFF.